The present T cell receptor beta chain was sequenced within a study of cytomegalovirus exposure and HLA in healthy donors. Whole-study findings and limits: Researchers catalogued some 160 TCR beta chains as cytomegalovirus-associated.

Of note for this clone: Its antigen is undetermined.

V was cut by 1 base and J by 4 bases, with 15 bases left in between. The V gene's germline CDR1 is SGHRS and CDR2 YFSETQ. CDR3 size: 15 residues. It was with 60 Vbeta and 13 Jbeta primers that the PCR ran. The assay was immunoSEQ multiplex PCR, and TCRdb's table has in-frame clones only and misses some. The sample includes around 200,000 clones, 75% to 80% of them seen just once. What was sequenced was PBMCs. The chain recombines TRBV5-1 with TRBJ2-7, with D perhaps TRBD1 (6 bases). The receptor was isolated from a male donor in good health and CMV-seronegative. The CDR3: CASSLLQGGLYEQYF. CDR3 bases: TGCGCCAGCAGCTTGTTACAGGGCGGCCTATACGAGCAGTACTTC.